A single sample gave rise to the 10 T cell receptor beta chains below, sequenced in a study of regulatory T cells in long-lasting Graves disease. Building of the TCR beta libraries involved iRepertoire HTBI primers and Arm-PCR of CDR3 regions. TCRdb redid the calling of the multiplex PCR reads with MiXCR, one entry per CDR3 protein. The profile shows around 500,000 distinct CDR3 sequences, 9.5% to 15% of them singletons. Sample time point: newly diagnosed GD, antithyroid drugs for less than 3 months. The authors made the TCR library using RNA they extracted from PBMCs. This same sample was also part of a study on T cells in Graves' hyperthyroidism and ophthalmopathy.

This specimen was peripheral blood mononuclear cells (PBMCs), taken at new diagnosis, from a patient treated with antithyroid drugs. The receptors were gathered from a woman aged 30 to 39 with Graves disease.

Only a few counts were recorded for this clonotype. Being one base from a much bigger clone, this may be a read error. The chain is built from TRBV20-1 and TRBJ2-7; perhaps TRBD2 as D (6 bases). Per the germline V gene, CDR1 is DFQATT and CDR2 is SNEGSKA (reference sequence). Between the trimmed V and J ends, which lost 2 bases and 6 bases, there was a span of 20 bases. CDR3 length: 15 amino acids. The CDR3, as DNA: TGCAGTGCTAGACCCTTCTTGCGGGGCGGAGTCGAGCAGTACTTC. Translating it yields CSARPFLRGGVEQYF.

This clonotype was counted at least ten times. The genes are TRBV27 and TRBJ2-5, with 13 bases matching TRBD2. V lost 2 bases, J lost 9 bases, and 6 bases stayed unmatched. Germline V lookup: CDR1 MNHEY, CDR2 SMNVEV (reference sequence). The CDR3 has 15 amino acids. CDR3 amino acids: CASSLGTSGVRSQYF. In DNA form, the CDR3 reads TGTGCCAGCAGTTTAGGGACTAGCGGGGTCCGGTCCCAGTACTTC.

This clonotype was found many times. V is TRBV19 and J is TRBJ2-6; perhaps D is TRBD1 or TRBD2 (6 bases each). The CDR3 is made up of 15 amino acids. V shed 3 bases and J shed 2 bases, with 8 bases lying between them. Looked up from germline, CDR1 is LNHDA and CDR2 is SQIVND (reference sequence). The CDR3 reads CASSIGGPGANVLTF. The CDR3 DNA follows: TGTGCCAGTAGTATTGGGGGGCCTGGGGCCAACGTCCTGACTTTC.

In this sample, this clonotype turned up many times. The chain combines TRBV6-9 with TRBJ2-2, with D perhaps matching TRBD2 (5 bases). CDR3 length: 19 residues. V lost 3 bases and J lost 4, with 24 bases in between. Germline CDR1 MNHGY, CDR2 SVAAGI. CDR3 sequence: CASSYTRPHDLASTGELFF. The CDR3 coding sequence is TGTGCCAGCAGTTACACGAGACCCCACGATCTAGCTTCCACCGGGGAGCTGTTTTTT.

This clonotype was observed many times. The V call is TRBV6-1, the J call TRBJ2-1; 8 nucleotides line up with TRBD1. CDR3 length: 14 amino acids. V lost 6 bases, J lost 8 bases, and 9 bases stayed unmatched. From germline, CDR1 is MNHNS and CDR2 SASEGT. The CDR3 region is CASSTPDREDEQFF. CDR3 coding DNA: TGTGCCAGCAGCACCCCGGACAGGGAGGATGAGCAGTTCTTC.

This clonotype has more than one count but fewer than ten. The chain couples TRBV5-6 to TRBJ1-5, with TRBD1 as a possible D gene (5 bases). Per the germline V gene, CDR1 is SGHDT and CDR2 is YYEEEE. The CDR3 length is 15 residues. The V end lost 3 bases, the J end lost 4 bases, and 14 bases lay between the germline ends. Written as DNA, the CDR3 is TGTGCCAGCAGCTCGACAGAAACCGATAATCAGCCCCAGCATTTT. Its translation: CASSSTETDNQPQHF.

This clonotype occurred a few times. This sequence joins TRBV15 and TRBJ2-7, with unresolved D. V was trimmed by 1 base and J by 6 bases, leaving 10 bases between them. The CDR3 has 13 residues. Germline assignment: CDR1 LNHNV and CDR2 YYDKDF (reference sequence). This CDR3 is CATSRVSDGEQYF. The CDR3 DNA sequence: TGTGCCACCAGCAGAGTATCAGATGGCGAGCAGTACTTC.

This clonotype was counted at least ten times. This rearrangement joins TRBV15 to TRBJ1-6; no clear D. This CDR3 spans 14 amino acids. Germline CDR1 LNHNV, CDR2 YYDKDF (reference sequence). V was trimmed by 3 bases and J by 7 bases, leaving 10 bases between them. CDR3: CATSRDQRNSPLHF. The DNA for the CDR3 is TGTGCCACCAGCAGGGACCAGAGGAATTCACCCCTCCACTTT.

This clonotype was seen at least ten times. The rearrangement uses TRBV5-1 and TRBJ2-1, with D unresolved. Trimming took 7 bases from V and 4 from J, leaving 15 bases between them. CDR1 and CDR2 (germline): SGHRS, YFSETQ. The CDR3 is made up of 14 amino acids. CDR3 bases: TGCGCCAGCTCCCCGGGCCACTCGTACAATGAGCAGTTCTTC. Its protein product is CASSPGHSYNEQFF.

J is TRBJ2-3 and V is TRBV5-1; 7 bases match TRBD2. The V segment lost 1 base and the J segment 2 bases; nucleotides outside the gene matches: 7. Germline V CDR1 and CDR2: SGHRS, YFSETQ. The CDR3 covers 16 residues. The CDR3 loop reads CASSLPTLADTDTQYF. As DNA, the CDR3 is TGCGCCAGCAGCTTGCCCACTCTAGCGGACACAGATACGCAGTATTTT.